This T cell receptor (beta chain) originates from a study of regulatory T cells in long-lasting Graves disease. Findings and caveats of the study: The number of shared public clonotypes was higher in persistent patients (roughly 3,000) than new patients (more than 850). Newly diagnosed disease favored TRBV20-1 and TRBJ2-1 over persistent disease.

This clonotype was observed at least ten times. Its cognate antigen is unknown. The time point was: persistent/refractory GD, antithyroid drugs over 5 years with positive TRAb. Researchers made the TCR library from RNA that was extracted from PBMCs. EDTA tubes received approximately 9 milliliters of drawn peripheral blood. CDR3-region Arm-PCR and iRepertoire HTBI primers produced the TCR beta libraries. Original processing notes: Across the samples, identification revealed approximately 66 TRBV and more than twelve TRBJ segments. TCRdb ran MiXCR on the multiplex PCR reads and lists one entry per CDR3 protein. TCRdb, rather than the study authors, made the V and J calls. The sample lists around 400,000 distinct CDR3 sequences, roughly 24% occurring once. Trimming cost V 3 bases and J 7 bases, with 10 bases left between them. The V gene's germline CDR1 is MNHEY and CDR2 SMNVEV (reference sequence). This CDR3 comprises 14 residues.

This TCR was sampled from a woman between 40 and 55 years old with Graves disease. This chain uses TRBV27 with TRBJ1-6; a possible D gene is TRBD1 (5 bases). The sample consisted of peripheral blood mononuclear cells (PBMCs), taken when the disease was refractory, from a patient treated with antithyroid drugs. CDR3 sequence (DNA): TGTGCCAGCAGTTTCGACAGATTAAATTCACCCCTCCACTTT. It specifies CASSFDRLNSPLHF.